Each of the 4 T cell receptor beta chains below was sequenced from the same sample in a study of OX40 agonist ivuxolimab in advanced cancers. Libraries came from the immunoSEQ multiplex PCR assay. What TCRdb holds here is the immuneACCESS table cut down to in-frame rearrangements. Part of the clones is not present; checked against another copy, under half of the missing clones reflect an unresolved V gene, and the others are unexplained. The sample profile shows under 85,000 clones; less than 85% of them were found once. Together, the top ten hold roughly 0.8% of the sample. This specimen consisted of CD4+ or CD8+ T cells sorted from blood, obtained in a trial of the OX40 agonist ivuxolimab. The source is an adult with an advanced solid tumor such as melanoma, head and neck, liver or kidney cancer.

This clone has a single count. The chain joins TRBV5-4 to TRBJ1-3; a possible D gene is TRBD1 (6 bases). CDR3 length: 15 residues. Germline CDR1 reads SGHNT; CDR2 reads YYREEE (reference sequence). Between the trimmed V and J ends, which lost 0 bases and 4 bases, there was a span of 11 bases. CDR3 nucleotide sequence: TGTGCCAGCAGCTTGGCAGGGGCATCAGGAAACACCATATATTTT. Amino acid sequence: CASSLAGASGNTIYF. Full variable domain (rest looked up from reference TRBV5-4 and TRBJ1-3): ETGVTQSPTHLIKTRGQQVTLRCSSQSGHNTVSWYQQALGQGPQFIFQYYREEENGRGNFPPRFSGLQFPNYSSELNVNALELDDSALYLCASSLAGASGNTIYFGEGSWLTVV.

The chain recombines TRBV10-2 with TRBJ2-1; D not resolved. Germline CDR1 and CDR2: WSHSY and SAAADI. The CDR3 covers 16 residues. Between the trimmed V and J ends, which lost 2 bases and 7 bases, there was a span of 18 bases. CDR3 region: CASSEVLKLGLNEQFF. In nucleotides, the CDR3 is TGCGCCAGCAGTGAGGTTTTGAAGTTAGGATTGAATGAGCAGTTCTTC.

The chain employs TRBV4-1 and TRBJ2-5; the match to TRBD1 covers 7 bases. CDR1 is MGHRA and CDR2 is YSYEKL in the germline V gene. CDR3 size: 15 residues. The J segment lost 1 base and the V segment lost 4 bases, leaving 6 bases of the junction unmatched. The CDR3 spells CASSPSGQTQETQYF. The CDR3 DNA sequence: TGCGCCAGCAGCCCCTCGGGACAGACCCAAGAGACCCAGTACTTC.

V and J are TRBV7-2 and TRBJ2-7; 9 nucleotides match TRBD1. The CDR3 is 15 residues long. CDR1 is SGHTA, CDR2 FQGNSA, per germline. The V and J ends lost 5 bases and 3 bases, in that order; junction bases with no gene match: 8. CDR3 residues: CASSRGRDRVYEQYF. The CDR3 DNA sequence: TGTGCCAGCAGCCGCGGGCGGGACAGGGTCTACGAGCAGTACTTC.